This TCR beta chain was sequenced for a study of blood T cells in healthy people across ages. Sample-barcoded 5' priming and a J-beta primer mix drove a second PCR of about 6 to 11 cycles. One entry per CDR3 protein, called by TCRdb with MiXCR from the 5' RACE reads. The data hold about 1.8 million distinct CDR3 sequences, with 49% observed a single time. Study findings and constraints: Older individuals had lower TCR beta diversity per million T cells (the decline was roughly linear). A strong correlation was found between TCR beta diversity and the percentage of naive T cells.

Worth noting for this clonotype: As yet, its antigen is unknown. The junction departs from the called germline gene at one end, perhaps through a read error.

This CDR3 is built from 14 residues. Germline values: CDR1 MNHEY, CDR2 SVGAGI. This chain uses TRBV6-5 with TRBJ1-4; maybe TRBD1 (6 bases). Sequences were obtained from blood. This clonotype originated in a woman in her thirties or forties in good health. The CDR3 nucleotides read TGTGCCAACAGTTACTCGCACAGGGAGGGAAAACTGTTTTTT. Translation gives CANSYSHREGKLFF.